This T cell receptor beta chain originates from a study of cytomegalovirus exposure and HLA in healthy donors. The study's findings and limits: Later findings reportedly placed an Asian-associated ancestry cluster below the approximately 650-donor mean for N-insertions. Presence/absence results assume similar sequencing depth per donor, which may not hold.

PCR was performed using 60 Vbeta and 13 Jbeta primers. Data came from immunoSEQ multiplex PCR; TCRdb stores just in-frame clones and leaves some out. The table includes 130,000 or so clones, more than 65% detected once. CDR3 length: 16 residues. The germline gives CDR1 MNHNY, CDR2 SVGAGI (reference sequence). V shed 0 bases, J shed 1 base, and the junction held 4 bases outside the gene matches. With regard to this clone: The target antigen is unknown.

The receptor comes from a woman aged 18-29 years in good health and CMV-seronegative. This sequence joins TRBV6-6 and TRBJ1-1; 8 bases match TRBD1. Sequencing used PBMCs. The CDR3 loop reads CASSYSAGTGNTEAFF. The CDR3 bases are TGTGCCAGCAGTTACTCAGCCGGGACAGGGAACACTGAAGCTTTCTTT.